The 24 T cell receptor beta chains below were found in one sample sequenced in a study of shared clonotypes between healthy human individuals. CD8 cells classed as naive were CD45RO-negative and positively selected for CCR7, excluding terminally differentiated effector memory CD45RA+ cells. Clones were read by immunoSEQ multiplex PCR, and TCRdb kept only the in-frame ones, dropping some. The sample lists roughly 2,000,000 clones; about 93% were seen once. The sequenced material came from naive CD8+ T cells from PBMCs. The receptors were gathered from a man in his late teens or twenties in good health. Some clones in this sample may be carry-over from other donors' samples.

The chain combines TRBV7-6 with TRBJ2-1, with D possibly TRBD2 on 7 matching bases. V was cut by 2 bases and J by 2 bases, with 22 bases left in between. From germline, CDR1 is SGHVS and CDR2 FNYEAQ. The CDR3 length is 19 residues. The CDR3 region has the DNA TGTGCCAGCAGCTTAAGTTCAGTGGGGGGGCGTTTTCCCTACAATGAGCAGTTCTTC. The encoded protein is CASSLSSVGGRFPYNEQFF.

The CDR3 DNA reads as TGTGCCAGCAGTTCTGGTCCGGGCGGGGGTATGTATGAGCAGTTCTTC. The encoded protein is CASSSGPGGGMYEQFF. The chain couples TRBV27 to TRBJ2-1; 7 nucleotides agree with TRBD2. V lost 4 bases and J lost 8; bases outside the gene matches: 14. This CDR3 is built from 16 residues. The V gene's germline CDR1 is MNHEY and CDR2 SMNVEV (reference sequence).

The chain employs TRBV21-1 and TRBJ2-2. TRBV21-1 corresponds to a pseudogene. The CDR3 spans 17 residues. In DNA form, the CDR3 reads TGTGCCAGCAGCAAAAGGCCCGGCCGACCGAACACCGGGGAGCTGTTTTTT. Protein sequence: CASSKRPGRPNTGELFF.

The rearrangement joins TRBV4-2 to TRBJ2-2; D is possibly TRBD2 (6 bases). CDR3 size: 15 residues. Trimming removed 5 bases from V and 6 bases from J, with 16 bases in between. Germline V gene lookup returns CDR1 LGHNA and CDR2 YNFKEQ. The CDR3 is CASSGHSGVAGELFF. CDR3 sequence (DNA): TGTGCCAGCAGCGGTCACTCGGGAGTTGCCGGGGAGCTGTTTTTT.

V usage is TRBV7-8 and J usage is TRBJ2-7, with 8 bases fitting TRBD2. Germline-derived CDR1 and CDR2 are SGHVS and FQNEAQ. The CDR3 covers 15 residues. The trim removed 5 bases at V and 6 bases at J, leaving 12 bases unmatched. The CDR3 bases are TGTGCCAGCAGCCCGACTAGCGATATGACCGGCGAGCAGTACTTC. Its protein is CASSPTSDMTGEQYF.

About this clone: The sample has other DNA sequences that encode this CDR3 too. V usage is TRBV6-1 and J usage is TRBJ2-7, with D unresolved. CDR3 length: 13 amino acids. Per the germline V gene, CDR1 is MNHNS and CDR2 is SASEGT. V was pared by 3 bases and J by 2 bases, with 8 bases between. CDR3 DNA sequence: TGTGCCAGCAGTGAGGGTCGGGCCTACGAGCAGTACTTC. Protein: CASSEGRAYEQYF.

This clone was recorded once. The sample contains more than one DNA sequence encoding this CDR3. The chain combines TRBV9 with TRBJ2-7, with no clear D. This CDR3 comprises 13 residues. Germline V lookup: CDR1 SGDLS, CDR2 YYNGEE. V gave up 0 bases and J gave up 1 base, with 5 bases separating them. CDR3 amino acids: CASSVAGSYEQYF. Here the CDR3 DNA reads TGTGCCAGCAGCGTAGCCGGGTCCTACGAGCAGTACTTC.

CDR3 nucleotide sequence: TGTGCCAGCAGCTCCCTCGACAGGCCCAATGAGCAGTTCTTC. Translated: CASSSLDRPNEQFF. The V call is TRBV13, the J call TRBJ2-1; TRBD1 might be the D (6 bases). The V end was cut by 4 bases, the J end by 6 bases, with 13 bases between. Looked up from germline, CDR1 is PRHDT and CDR2 is FYEKMQ (reference sequence). This CDR3 region has 14 residues. Based on the CDR3 plus reference TRBV13 and TRBJ2-1, the full variable domain is AAGVIQSPRHLIKEKRETATLKCYPIPRHDTVYWYQQGPGQDPQFLISFYEKMQSDKGSIPDRFSAQQFSDYHSELNMSSLELGDSALYFCASSSLDRPNEQFFGPGTRLTVL.

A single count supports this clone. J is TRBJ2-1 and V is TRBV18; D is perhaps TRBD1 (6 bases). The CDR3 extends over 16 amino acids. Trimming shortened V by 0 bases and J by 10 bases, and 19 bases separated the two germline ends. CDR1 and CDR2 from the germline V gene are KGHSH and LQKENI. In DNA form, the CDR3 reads TGTGCCAGCTCACCACCGATACGACAGGCCCTGGGGGAGCAGTTCTTC. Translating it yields CASSPPIRQALGEQFF.

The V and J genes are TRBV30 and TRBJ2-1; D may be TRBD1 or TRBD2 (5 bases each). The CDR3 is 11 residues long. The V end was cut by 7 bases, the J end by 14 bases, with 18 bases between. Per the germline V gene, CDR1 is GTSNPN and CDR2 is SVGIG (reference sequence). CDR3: CASDVVWGKFF. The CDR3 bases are TGTGCCTCAGACGTGGTCTGGGGGAAGTTCTTC.

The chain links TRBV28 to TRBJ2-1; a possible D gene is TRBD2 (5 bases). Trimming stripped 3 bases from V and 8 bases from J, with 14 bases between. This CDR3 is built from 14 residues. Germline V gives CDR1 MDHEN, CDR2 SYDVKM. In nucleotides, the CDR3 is TGTGCCAGCAGTTTCTTGAGGGAGTTTGATGAGCAGTTCTTC. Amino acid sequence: CASSFLREFDEQFF. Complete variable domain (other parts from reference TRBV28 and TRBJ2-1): DVKVTQSSRYLVKRTGEKVFLECVQDMDHENMFWYRQDPGLGLRLIYFSYDVKMKEKGDIPEGYSVSREKKERFSLILESASTNQTSMYLCASSFLREFDEQFFGPGTRLTVL.

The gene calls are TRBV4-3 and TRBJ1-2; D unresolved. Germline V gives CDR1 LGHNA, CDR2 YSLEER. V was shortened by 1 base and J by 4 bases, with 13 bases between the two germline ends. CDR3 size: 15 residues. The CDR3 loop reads CASSQGGPVPYGYTF. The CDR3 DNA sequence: TGCGCCAGCAGCCAAGGAGGGCCCGTGCCCTATGGCTACACCTTC.

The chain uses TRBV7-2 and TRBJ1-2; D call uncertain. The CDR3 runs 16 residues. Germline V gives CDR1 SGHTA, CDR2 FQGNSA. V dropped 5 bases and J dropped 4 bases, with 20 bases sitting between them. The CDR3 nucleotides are TGTGCCAGCAGCCAAGACGTTGCGAGTCCCGTCTATGGCTACACCTTC. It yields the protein CASSQDVASPVYGYTF.

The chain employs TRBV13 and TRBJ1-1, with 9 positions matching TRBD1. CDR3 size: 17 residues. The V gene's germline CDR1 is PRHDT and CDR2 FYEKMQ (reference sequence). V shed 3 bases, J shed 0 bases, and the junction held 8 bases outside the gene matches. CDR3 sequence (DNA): TGTGCCAGCAGCTTTGGGGGACAGGGTTTAATGAACACTGAAGCTTTCTTT. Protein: CASSFGGQGLMNTEAFF.

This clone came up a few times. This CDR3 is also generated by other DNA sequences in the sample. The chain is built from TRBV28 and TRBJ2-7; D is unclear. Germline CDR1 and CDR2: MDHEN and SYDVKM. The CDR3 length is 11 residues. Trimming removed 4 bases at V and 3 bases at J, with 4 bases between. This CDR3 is CASSSGYEQYF. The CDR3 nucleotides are TGTGCCAGCAGTTCGGGCTACGAGCAGTACTTC.

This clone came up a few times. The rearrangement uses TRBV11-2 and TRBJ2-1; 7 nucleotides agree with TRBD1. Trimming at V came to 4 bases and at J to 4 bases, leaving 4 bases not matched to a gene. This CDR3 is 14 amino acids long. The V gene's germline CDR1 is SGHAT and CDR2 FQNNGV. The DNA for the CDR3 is TGTGCCAGCAGCTCCCGGGACAGATACAATGAGCAGTTCTTC. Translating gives CASSSRDRYNEQFF.

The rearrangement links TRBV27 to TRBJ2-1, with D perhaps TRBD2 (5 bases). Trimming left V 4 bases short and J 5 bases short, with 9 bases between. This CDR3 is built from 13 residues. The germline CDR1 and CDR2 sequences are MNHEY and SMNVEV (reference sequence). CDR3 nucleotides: TGTGCCAGCAGTTGGGGAGCGAACAATGAGCAGTTCTTC. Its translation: CASSWGANNEQFF.

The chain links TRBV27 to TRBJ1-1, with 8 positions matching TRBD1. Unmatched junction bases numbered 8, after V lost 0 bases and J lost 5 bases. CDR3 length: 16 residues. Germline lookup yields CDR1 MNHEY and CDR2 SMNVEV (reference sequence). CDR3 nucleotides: TGTGCCAGCAGTTTATCGGCAGGGGGCGCAGGGACTGAAGCTTTCTTT. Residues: CASSLSAGGAGTEAFF.

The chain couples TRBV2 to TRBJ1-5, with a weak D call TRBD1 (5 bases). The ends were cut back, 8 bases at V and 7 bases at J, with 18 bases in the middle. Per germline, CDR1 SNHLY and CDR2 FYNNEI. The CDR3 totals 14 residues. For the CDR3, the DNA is TGTGCCAGCTCGCGGGGACCCCCGAGGCAGCCCCAGCATTTT. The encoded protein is CASSRGPPRQPQHF.

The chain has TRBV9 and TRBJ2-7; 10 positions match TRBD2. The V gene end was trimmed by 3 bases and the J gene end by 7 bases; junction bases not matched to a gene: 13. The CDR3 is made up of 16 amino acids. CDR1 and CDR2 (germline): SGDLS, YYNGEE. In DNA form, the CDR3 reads TGTGCCAGCAGCGGGAGGGGTAGCGGGAGGCCCGTAGAGCAGTACTTC. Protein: CASSGRGSGRPVEQYF.

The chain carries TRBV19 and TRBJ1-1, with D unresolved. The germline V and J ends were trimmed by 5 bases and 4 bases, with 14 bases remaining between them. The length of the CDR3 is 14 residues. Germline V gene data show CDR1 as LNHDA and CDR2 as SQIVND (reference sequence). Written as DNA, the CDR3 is TGTGCCAGTAGTCACCCAGGTCCGGGCACTGAAGCTTTCTTT. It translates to CASSHPGPGTEAFF.

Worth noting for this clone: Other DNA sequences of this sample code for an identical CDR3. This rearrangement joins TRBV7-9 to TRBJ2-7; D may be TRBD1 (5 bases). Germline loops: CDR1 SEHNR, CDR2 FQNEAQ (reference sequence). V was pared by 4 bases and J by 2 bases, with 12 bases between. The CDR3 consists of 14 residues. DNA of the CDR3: TGTGCCAGCAGCTCTCCCCAGGGCCCCTACGAGCAGTACTTC. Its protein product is CASSSPQGPYEQYF.

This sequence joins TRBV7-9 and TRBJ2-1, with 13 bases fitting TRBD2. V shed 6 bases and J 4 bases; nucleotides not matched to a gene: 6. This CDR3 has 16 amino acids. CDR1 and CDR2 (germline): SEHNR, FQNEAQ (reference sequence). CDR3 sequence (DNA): TGTGCCAGCAGGGGGACTAGCGGGAACCTTTACAATGAGCAGTTCTTC. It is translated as CASRGTSGNLYNEQFF.

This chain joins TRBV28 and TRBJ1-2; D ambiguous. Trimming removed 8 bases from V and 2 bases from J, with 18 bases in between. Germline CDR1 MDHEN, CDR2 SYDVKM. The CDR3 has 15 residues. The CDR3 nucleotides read TGTGCCAGCGAGGCCCTCAGGAGATTAAACTATGGCTACACCTTC. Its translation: CASEALRRLNYGYTF.